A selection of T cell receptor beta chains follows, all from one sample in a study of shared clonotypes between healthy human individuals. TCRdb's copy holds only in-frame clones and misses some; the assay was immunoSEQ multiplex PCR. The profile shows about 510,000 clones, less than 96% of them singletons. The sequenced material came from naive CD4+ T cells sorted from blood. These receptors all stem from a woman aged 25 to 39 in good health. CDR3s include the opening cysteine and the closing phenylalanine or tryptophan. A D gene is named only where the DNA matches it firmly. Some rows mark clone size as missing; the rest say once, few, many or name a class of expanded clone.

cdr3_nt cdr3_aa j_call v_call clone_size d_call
TGTGCCAGCAGTGGACAGGGGGATGTCTATGGCTACACCTTC CASSGQGDVYGYTF TRBJ1-2 TRBV2 . TRBD1
TGTGCCAGCAGTTTATGGCAGGGGGCGAGACATGAGCAGTTCTTC CASSLWQGARHEQFF TRBJ2-1 TRBV28 . TRBD1
TGTGCCAGCAGTGGGGCCCCCCCCCGCCAGGGGGCCCGCAATCAGCCCCAGCATTTT CASSGAPPRQGARNQPQHF TRBJ1-5 TRBV28 . TRBD1
TGTGCCAGCTCACCTACGGTCGACACTGAAGCTTTCTTT CASSPTVDTEAFF TRBJ1-1 TRBV18 . .
TGCGCCAGCAGGAACAATGAGGACCAGCCCCAGCATTTT CASRNNEDQPQHF TRBJ1-5 TRBV5-1 . .
TGCGCCAGCAGCCGCCTATTTTCCAGGGGGACCTACGAGCAGTACTTC CASSRLFSRGTYEQYF TRBJ2-7 TRBV4-1 . TRBD1
TGTGCCAGCAGTTGGGACAGGGGTAGCAATCAGCCCCAGCATTTT CASSWDRGSNQPQHF TRBJ1-5 TRBV2 . TRBD1
TGTGCCAGCAGGGCTTTAGCGGGAGGGAAGGTCGAGCAGTACTTC CASRALAGGKVEQYF TRBJ2-7 TRBV7-2 . TRBD2
TGCGCCAGCAGCTTAGCGGGAGAGACGAACACCGGGGAGCTGTTTTTT CASSLAGETNTGELFF TRBJ2-2 TRBV5-1 . TRBD2
TGCGCCAGCAACACAGGGGAAGACAGGGAAAATATCACAGATACGCAGTATTTT CASNTGEDRENITDTQYF TRBJ2-3 TRBV23-1 . TRBD1
TGTGCCAGCAGCCCTCCCCTGGGGGGGCAAATGCATGGATGGTTT CASSPPLGGQMHGWF TRBJ1-1 TRBV6-1 . .
TGTGCCAGCAGTTACTACAGCGGGAGAGGCTACAATGAGCAGTTCTTC CASSYYSGRGYNEQFF TRBJ2-1 TRBV6-5 . TRBD2
TGTGCCAGCAGTTTCAGACTGGGAGAGACCCAGTACTTC CASSFRLGETQYF TRBJ2-5 TRBV27 . .
TGTGCCAGCAGCCCGAGGGACAGTCACTACGAGCAGTACTTC CASSPRDSHYEQYF TRBJ2-7 TRBV7-9 . TRBD1
TGTGCCAGCAACCGGGGACACGGAAATTCACCCCTCCACTTT CASNRGHGNSPLHF TRBJ1-6 TRBV28 . .
TGCGCCAGCAGCTTTGGGGCGAGCTCCTACGAGCAGTACTTC CASSFGASSYEQYF TRBJ2-7 TRBV5-1 . .
TGTGCCAGTAGTAGAAGAGGGACAGGGGAAACTGAAGCTTTCTTT CASSRRGTGETEAFF TRBJ1-1 TRBV19 . TRBD1
TGCAGCGTTGAGCAGGGGCTGGCACACGAGCAGTACTTC CSVEQGLAHEQYF TRBJ2-7 TRBV29-1 . .
TGTGCCAGCAGCGAAAGGGGGGAAATGAACACTGAAGCTTTCTTT CASSERGEMNTEAFF TRBJ1-1 TRBV28 . .
TGTGCCAGCAGTGAGCAGGGAAGGACTGAAGCTTTCTTT CASSEQGRTEAFF TRBJ1-1 TRBV2 . .
TGTGCCAGCAGCTCCGAGGGAATCTCCTACGAGCAGTACTTC CASSSEGISYEQYF TRBJ2-7 TRBV7-9 . .
TGTGCCAGCAGCTTGGTGCTTCTAGACAGGGGATTTGGCACTGAAGCTTTCTTT CASSLVLLDRGFGTEAFF TRBJ1-1 TRBV5-8 . TRBD1
TGTGCCAGCAGTGCCCCAGGTTTCACCGGGGAGCTGTTTTTT CASSAPGFTGELFF TRBJ2-2 TRBV28 . .
TGTGCCAGCAGCGTCAGGCGGACGGGACTAGTCTCCTACAATGAGCAGTTCTTC CASSVRRTGLVSYNEQFF TRBJ2-1 TRBV13 . TRBD2
TGTGCCAGCAGCTATGGGACAGGGGTTGGCTACACCTTC CASSYGTGVGYTF TRBJ1-2 TRBV7-2 once TRBD1
TGTGCCAGTAGTTACACCGGGGAGCTGTTTTTT CASSYTGELFF TRBJ2-2 TRBV19 . .
TGTGCCAGCAGTCGAGCCGAGCAGTTCTTC CASSRAEQFF TRBJ2-1 TRBV28 . .
TGTGCCAGCAGCTCCGGCAGGGAGGGCCTCGGGGAGCTGTTTTTT CASSSGREGLGELFF TRBJ2-2 TRBV11-3 . TRBD2
TGCAGTGCCCGTGATATCCGGGGAGCTTTCTTT CSARDIRGAFF TRBJ1-1 TRBV20-1 . .
TGTGCCAGCGCTTACGAAAACAGGGGGTATGGCTACACCTTC CASAYENRGYGYTF TRBJ1-2 TRBV6-1 once TRBD1
TGCGCCAGCAGCGACAGGGGTAGGACAGATACGCAGTATTTT CASSDRGRTDTQYF TRBJ2-3 TRBV5-1 . TRBD1
TGTGCCAGCAGCTTACCTACTAGCGGGGGATTGGCCCAGTACTTC CASSLPTSGGLAQYF TRBJ2-5 TRBV7-4 . TRBD2
TGTGCCAGCAGTGAATCTTTCGGGACAGGGGGCGACGATACGCAGTATTTT CASSESFGTGGDDTQYF TRBJ2-3 TRBV25-1 . TRBD1
TGTGCCAGCAGTCGCCTTGGGGGTTCTTGGCAGCCCCAGCATTTT CASSRLGGSWQPQHF TRBJ1-5 TRBV6-5 once .
TGTGCCACCCAGGGGGGCTCCTACGAGCAGTACTTC CATQGGSYEQYF TRBJ2-7 TRBV6-6 . .
TGTGCCAGCAGCTCCACCTGGACAGGGGGCACCGACACTGAAGCTTTCTTT CASSSTWTGGTDTEAFF TRBJ1-1 TRBV7-9 . TRBD1
TGTGCCAGCAGCGCAGATCCATATAGCAATCAGCCCCAGCATTTT CASSADPYSNQPQHF TRBJ1-5 TRBV9 . .
TGCGCCAGCAGCTTGTCTAGCGGGAGACCCTACGAGCAGTACTTC CASSLSSGRPYEQYF TRBJ2-7 TRBV5-1 . TRBD2
TGTGCCAGCTCACCGCCAACAGGTATTAGCTCCTACAATGAGCAGTTCTTC CASSPPTGISSYNEQFF TRBJ2-1 TRBV18 . .
TGTGCCAGTAGTATGGGCTATTCGGGGGCTTTCTTT CASSMGYSGAFF TRBJ1-1 TRBV19 . .
TGTGCCAGTAGGCTAGCGGCGGCCTACGAGCAGTACTTC CASRLAAAYEQYF TRBJ2-7 TRBV19 . TRBD2
TGCGCCAGCAGCCGGGACAGGGTGAATGAGCAGTTCTTC CASSRDRVNEQFF TRBJ2-1 TRBV10-1 . TRBD1
TGTGCCAGCAGCTTACTGGCGGGAGGAACGAACACCGGGGAGCTGTTTTTT CASSLLAGGTNTGELFF TRBJ2-2 TRBV7-9 . TRBD2
TGTGCCAGTAGTCCGGACAGCACCGGGACCCAGTACTTC CASSPDSTGTQYF TRBJ2-5 TRBV19 . .
TGTGCCAGCAGTTTAAGTCGAGGGTTCAGGGAGCTGTTTTTT CASSLSRGFRELFF TRBJ2-2 TRBV28 . .
TGCGCCAGCAGTGTCGGACTAGCGGGCACAGATACGCAGTATTTT CASSVGLAGTDTQYF TRBJ2-3 TRBV10-1 . TRBD2
TGTGCCAGCAGTGTGTTGGTCGAGCAGTACTTC CASSVLVEQYF TRBJ2-7 TRBV2 few .
TGCAGCGTGGGAGTAGGGTTTAGCGGGATTTACAATGAGCAGTTCTTC CSVGVGFSGIYNEQFF TRBJ2-1 TRBV29-1 . TRBD2
TGTGCCAGCAGCTCAACCGGGACAGGGTGGTACGAGCAGTACTTC CASSSTGTGWYEQYF TRBJ2-7 TRBV7-9 . TRBD1
TGTGCCAGCAGCTTTGAGACGATGAACACTGAAGCTTTCTTT CASSFETMNTEAFF TRBJ1-1 TRBV7-9 . .
TGTGCCAGCGGGCAGGGGGGGATGCCCCAGCATTTT CASGQGGMPQHF TRBJ1-5 TRBV2 . TRBD1
TGTGCCAGTAGTACCCTACCAGGACCGTACACCATATATTTT CASSTLPGPYTIYF TRBJ1-3 TRBV19 . .
TGTGCCAGCAGCCACAGACTAGCGGATAGCTCCTACAATGAGCAGTTCTTC CASSHRLADSSYNEQFF TRBJ2-1 TRBV4-2 . TRBD2
TGTGCCAGCAGCCCGTTCCTCAATGAAAAACTGTTTTTT CASSPFLNEKLFF TRBJ1-4 TRBV7-9 few .